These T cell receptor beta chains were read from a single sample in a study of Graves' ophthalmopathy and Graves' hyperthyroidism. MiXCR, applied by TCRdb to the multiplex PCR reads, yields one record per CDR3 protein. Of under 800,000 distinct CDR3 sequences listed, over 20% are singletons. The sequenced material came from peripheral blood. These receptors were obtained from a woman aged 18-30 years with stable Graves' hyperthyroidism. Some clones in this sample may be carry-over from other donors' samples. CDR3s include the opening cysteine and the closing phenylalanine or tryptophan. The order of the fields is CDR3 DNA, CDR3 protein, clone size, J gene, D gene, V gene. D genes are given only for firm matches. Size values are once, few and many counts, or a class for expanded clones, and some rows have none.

cdr3_nt: TGTGCCTGGAGTGGGGGACAGGGGAGTCAGCCCCAGCATTTT
cdr3_aa: CAWSGGQGSQPQHF
clone_size: many
j_call: TRBJ1-5
d_call: TRBD1
v_call: TRBV30

cdr3_nt: TGCAGCGTCCGAAGGGGGGTGGTTCACCAAGAGACCCAGTACTTC
cdr3_aa: CSVRRGVVHQETQYF
clone_size: many
j_call: TRBJ2-5
d_call: -
v_call: TRBV29-1

cdr3_nt: TGTGCCAGCAGTTTTACAGGGTTCAACATGAACACTGAAGCTTTCTTT
cdr3_aa: CASSFTGFNMNTEAFF
clone_size: many
j_call: TRBJ1-1
d_call: -
v_call: TRBV28

cdr3_nt: TGTGCCAGCAGTTTAGTGGGCGGCTTTTCGTTCGAGCAGTACTTC
cdr3_aa: CASSLVGGFSFEQYF
clone_size: many
j_call: TRBJ2-7
d_call: -
v_call: TRBV12-3/TRBV12-4

cdr3_nt: TGTGCCAGTAGTATGGCAGCGGGGCCTTCCTACGAGCAGTACTTC
cdr3_aa: CASSMAAGPSYEQYF
clone_size: -
j_call: TRBJ2-7
d_call: TRBD2
v_call: TRBV19

cdr3_nt: TGTGCCAGCAGCCTGGACAGGGGGGCCACTGAAGCTTTCTTT
cdr3_aa: CASSLDRGATEAFF
clone_size: many
j_call: TRBJ1-1
d_call: TRBD1
v_call: TRBV12-3/TRBV12-4

cdr3_nt: TGTGCCAGCAGTTCACAGGGCGCGCCGGGCACTGAAGCTTTCTTT
cdr3_aa: CASSSQGAPGTEAFF
clone_size: -
j_call: TRBJ1-1
d_call: -
v_call: TRBV28

cdr3_nt: TGTGCCAGCAGCTTACCGCGACTAGCGGGAGCAGAGACCCAGTACTTC
cdr3_aa: CASSLPRLAGAETQYF
clone_size: many
j_call: TRBJ2-5
d_call: TRBD2
v_call: TRBV7-2

cdr3_nt: TGTGCCAGCAGTCCTATGGACAGGGCGGCGGGCACTGAAGCTTTCTTT
cdr3_aa: CASSPMDRAAGTEAFF
clone_size: -
j_call: TRBJ1-1
d_call: TRBD1
v_call: TRBV6-1

cdr3_nt: TGTGCCAGCAGCTTCTCTCAGGGGGCTAGCTATGGCTACACCTTC
cdr3_aa: CASSFSQGASYGYTF
clone_size: many
j_call: TRBJ1-2
d_call: TRBD1
v_call: TRBV7-6

cdr3_nt: TGTGCCAGCAGCTTAGGTCCGGACTGGAACACTGAAGCTTTCTTT
cdr3_aa: CASSLGPDWNTEAFF
clone_size: many
j_call: TRBJ1-1
d_call: -
v_call: TRBV7-8

cdr3_nt: TGTGCCAGCAGTTTAGTTCGGGGACAGGGTAAACATGAAGCTTTCTTT
cdr3_aa: CASSLVRGQGKHEAFF
clone_size: few
j_call: TRBJ1-1
d_call: TRBD1
v_call: TRBV12-3/TRBV12-4

cdr3_nt: TGTGCCAGCAGTGAATCCGGACCCGTCCCCAACGTCCTGACTTTC
cdr3_aa: CASSESGPVPNVLTF
clone_size: -
j_call: TRBJ2-6
d_call: -
v_call: TRBV25-1

cdr3_nt: TGTGCCAGCAGTTTTGGCTCCCAGGCCCAGTACTTC
cdr3_aa: CASSFGSQAQYF
clone_size: once
j_call: TRBJ2-5
d_call: -
v_call: TRBV6-9

cdr3_nt: TGCAGTGCTAGGAAGCAAGAGACCCAGTACTTC
cdr3_aa: CSARKQETQYF
clone_size: many
j_call: TRBJ2-5
d_call: -
v_call: TRBV20-1

cdr3_nt: TGTGCCAGCAGTCCAGCACTGGTGGGTGAGCAGTTCTTC
cdr3_aa: CASSPALVGEQFF
clone_size: -
j_call: TRBJ2-1
d_call: -
v_call: TRBV27

cdr3_nt: TGTGCCAGCAGTTTAAAAGCAGGGGGCACTGAAGCTTTCTTT
cdr3_aa: CASSLKAGGTEAFF
clone_size: many
j_call: TRBJ1-1
d_call: TRBD1
v_call: TRBV12-3/TRBV12-4

cdr3_nt: TGCGCCAGCAGCAAACGGACAGGTTTTTTAGAGACCCAGTACTTC
cdr3_aa: CASSKRTGFLETQYF
clone_size: many
j_call: TRBJ2-5
d_call: TRBD1
v_call: TRBV4-1

cdr3_nt: TGTGCCAGCAGCCCCGGACAGGGCCATTCACCCCTCCACTTT
cdr3_aa: CASSPGQGHSPLHF
clone_size: many
j_call: TRBJ1-6
d_call: TRBD1
v_call: TRBV6-5

cdr3_nt: TGTGCCAGCAGTTCGATACCCTTTGGCTACACCTTC
cdr3_aa: CASSSIPFGYTF
clone_size: many
j_call: TRBJ1-2
d_call: -
v_call: TRBV12-3/TRBV12-4

cdr3_nt: TGTGCCAGCAGCCAGGGGGGGTTAAGCATCGGGGAGCTGTTTTTT
cdr3_aa: CASSQGGLSIGELFF
clone_size: -
j_call: TRBJ2-2
d_call: TRBD2
v_call: TRBV4-2

cdr3_nt: TGTGCCAGCAGTAAAACCGGGACTAGCGGGACCCAGTACTTC
cdr3_aa: CASSKTGTSGTQYF
clone_size: -
j_call: TRBJ2-5
d_call: TRBD2
v_call: TRBV6-2/TRBV6-3

cdr3_nt: TGTGCCAGCAGTGTCTGGGTTAGCAATCAGCCCCAGCATTTT
cdr3_aa: CASSVWVSNQPQHF
clone_size: -
j_call: TRBJ1-5
d_call: -
v_call: TRBV2

cdr3_nt: TGTGCCAGTAGTACCCGGGACAGCCCTCCGATGGAGCAGTACTTC
cdr3_aa: CASSTRDSPPMEQYF
clone_size: few
j_call: TRBJ2-7
d_call: TRBD1
v_call: TRBV19

cdr3_nt: TGTGCCAGCAGCTTAGTTGTCTACCAAGAGACCCAGTACTTC
cdr3_aa: CASSLVVYQETQYF
clone_size: -
j_call: TRBJ2-5
d_call: -
v_call: TRBV13